This T cell receptor (beta chain) was documented in a study of blood T cells in healthy people across ages. General study results and limits: Unknown CMV status may confound age-related changes in expanded clones. A strong correlation was found between TCR beta diversity and the percentage of naive T cells.

Primers used in a second PCR of roughly 7 to 11 cycles were a sample-barcoded 5' primer and a J-beta primer mix. TCRdb reprocessed the 5' RACE reads with MiXCR, giving one entry per CDR3 protein. In the table there are around 800,000 distinct CDR3 sequences, roughly 44% of which are singletons. Germline V CDR1 and CDR2: SGHTA, FQGNSA. V was cut by 5 bases and J by 4 bases, with 14 bases left in between. This CDR3 has 14 residues. Worth noting for this clonotype: Antigen unknown.

The TCR was taken from a man in his sixties in good health. The chain employs TRBV7-2 and TRBJ1-1; the D gene is possibly TRBD1 (5 bases). The source material was blood. CDR3 in amino acids: CASSHPGGVTEAFF. The CDR3 DNA follows: TGTGCCAGCAGCCACCCGGGGGGTGTCACTGAAGCTTTCTTT.